This T cell receptor (beta chain) was recorded in a study of graft-versus-host responses after intestinal transplantation. Study-level information: Isolated intestinal, liver-intestinal, or multivisceral transplants were what recipients had. Study results and caveats: Clonal ratios of graft-versus-host to host-versus-graft in allografts were high for patients exhibiting graft-donor T cell macrochimerism. Ileal or blood samples showed some GvH clones first, and such clones were also found in recipient marrow.

TCRdb's table, derived via immunoSEQ multiplex PCR, lists solely in-frame clones and lacks some. The data hold about 17,000 clones, with under 85% observed a single time. This CDR3 is 13 amino acids long. Trimming took off 5 bases at V and 4 bases at J, with 12 bases between the two ends. Germline CDR1 SGHAT, CDR2 FQNNGV. Note on this clone: Its cognate antigen is unknown.

Tissue from the graft was processed to free its intraepithelial and lamina propria lymphocytes. The clonotype originates from a human patient who received an intestinal transplant, so some T cells may come from the graft donor. The chain carries TRBV11-2 and TRBJ2-7; D is perhaps TRBD2 (5 bases). The material was ileum tissue, obtained approximately 480 days after intestinal transplant. The CDR3 sequence is CASSPAGRYEQYF. CDR3 nucleotides: TGTGCCAGCAGCCCCGCGGGCAGGTACGAGCAGTACTTC.